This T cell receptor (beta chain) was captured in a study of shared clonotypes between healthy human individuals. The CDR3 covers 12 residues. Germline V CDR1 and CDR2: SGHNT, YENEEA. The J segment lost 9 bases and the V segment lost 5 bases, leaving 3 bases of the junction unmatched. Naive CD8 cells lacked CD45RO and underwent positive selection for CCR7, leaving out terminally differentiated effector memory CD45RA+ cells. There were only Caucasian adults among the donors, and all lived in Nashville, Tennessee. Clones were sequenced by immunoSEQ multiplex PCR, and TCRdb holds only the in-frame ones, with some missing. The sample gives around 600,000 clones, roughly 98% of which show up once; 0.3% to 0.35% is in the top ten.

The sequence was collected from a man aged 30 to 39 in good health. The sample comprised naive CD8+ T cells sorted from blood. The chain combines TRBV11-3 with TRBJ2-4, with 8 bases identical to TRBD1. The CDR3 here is CASSVTGGIQYF. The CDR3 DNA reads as TGTGCCAGCAGCGTTACAGGGGGCATTCAGTACTTC.